The rows below give T cell receptor beta chains drawn from one sample of a study of T cell repertoires in cytomegalovirus infection. MiXCR was run by TCRdb on the reads, yielding one entry per CDR3 protein. This table has 150,000 to 200,000 distinct CDR3 sequences, roughly 20% appearing once. The sequenced material came from PBMCs. Receptors were obtained from a human donor in good health (CMV status not recorded). Some clones in this sample may be carry-over from other donors' samples. Both conserved end residues are part of each CDR3. Each record gives: CDR3 protein, CDR3 DNA, V gene, D gene, clone size, J gene. D genes are given only for firm matches. Clone size, where shown, is once, few, many, or a class for clones that have expanded.

CDR3aa: CVTGVNTGELFF
CDR3nt: TGTGTCACTGGGGTGAACACCGGGGAGCTGTTTTTT
v_gene: TRBV28
d_gene: -
abundance: few
j_gene: TRBJ2-2

CDR3aa: CASSPSGLAGEGEQFF
CDR3nt: TGTGCCAGCAGTCCCTCAGGACTAGCGGGAGAAGGTGAGCAGTTCTTC
v_gene: TRBV27
d_gene: TRBD2
abundance: many
j_gene: TRBJ2-1

CDR3aa: CSARGSGTDQETQYF
CDR3nt: TGCAGTGCTAGGGGTAGCGGGACCGACCAAGAGACCCAGTACTTC
v_gene: TRBV20-1
d_gene: TRBD2
abundance: -
j_gene: TRBJ2-5

CDR3aa: CASSYSFVSGNGYTF
CDR3nt: TGTGCCAGCAGTTACTCGTTTGTCAGTGGGAACGGCTACACCTTC
v_gene: TRBV6-5
d_gene: -
abundance: -
j_gene: TRBJ1-2

CDR3aa: CASSGSLEDTQYF
CDR3nt: TGTGCCAGCAGCGGGAGTCTGGAAGATACGCAGTATTTT
v_gene: TRBV11-2
d_gene: -
abundance: -
j_gene: TRBJ2-3

CDR3aa: CASSPRQGADRGLFF
CDR3nt: TGTGCCAGCAGCCCAAGACAGGGGGCGGACCGCGGACTATTTTTT
v_gene: TRBV7-2
d_gene: TRBD1
abundance: many
j_gene: TRBJ1-4

CDR3aa: CASSWGQGYQETQYF
CDR3nt: TGCGCCAGCAGCTGGGGACAGGGGTACCAAGAGACCCAGTACTTC
v_gene: TRBV5-1
d_gene: TRBD1
abundance: many
j_gene: TRBJ2-5

CDR3aa: CATSTWTGERNEKLFF
CDR3nt: TGTGCCACCAGCACCTGGACAGGGGAAAGAAATGAAAAACTGTTTTTT
v_gene: TRBV15
d_gene: TRBD1
abundance: -
j_gene: TRBJ1-4

CDR3aa: CASSYGGTAYEQYF
CDR3nt: TGTGCCAGCAGTTACGGGGGGACAGCCTACGAGCAGTACTTC
v_gene: TRBV6-6
d_gene: -
abundance: -
j_gene: TRBJ2-7

CDR3aa: CASSPRGSVYGYTF
CDR3nt: TGTGCCAGCTCACCACGTGGGTCGGTCTATGGCTACACCTTC
v_gene: TRBV18
d_gene: -
abundance: -
j_gene: TRBJ1-2

CDR3aa: CASSYTQGGELFF
CDR3nt: TGTGCCAGCAGTTATACTCAGGGCGGGGAGCTGTTTTTT
v_gene: TRBV27
d_gene: -
abundance: -
j_gene: TRBJ2-2

CDR3aa: CASIPSGYNEQFF
CDR3nt: TGTGCCAGCATACCTAGCGGTTACAATGAGCAGTTCTTC
v_gene: TRBV28
d_gene: TRBD2
abundance: -
j_gene: TRBJ2-1

CDR3aa: CSASRGFELFF
CDR3nt: TGCAGTGCTAGTCGGGGTTTCGAGCTGTTTTTT
v_gene: TRBV20-1
d_gene: -
abundance: -
j_gene: TRBJ2-2

CDR3aa: CASSEGGRSDTQYF
CDR3nt: TGTGCCAGCAGTGAGGGGGGAAGATCAGATACGCAGTATTTT
v_gene: TRBV2
d_gene: -
abundance: -
j_gene: TRBJ2-3

CDR3aa: CASSERGGNGYGYTF
CDR3nt: TGTGCCAGCAGTGAACGGGGAGGGAACGGCTATGGCTACACCTTC
v_gene: TRBV6-1
d_gene: -
abundance: -
j_gene: TRBJ1-2

CDR3aa: CASSYQIPGARQPQHF
CDR3nt: TGTGCCAGCTCCTACCAGATTCCGGGGGCACGGCAGCCCCAGCATTTT
v_gene: TRBV18
d_gene: -
abundance: -
j_gene: TRBJ1-5

CDR3aa: CASSAAGLTGIEQFF
CDR3nt: TGTGCCAGCAGCGCAGCGGGCCTGACAGGTATTGAGCAGTTCTTC
v_gene: TRBV7-9
d_gene: -
abundance: few
j_gene: TRBJ2-1

CDR3aa: CASSPGTDREPQHF
CDR3nt: TGTGCCAGCAGTCCCGGGACCGACAGGGAGCCCCAGCATTTT
v_gene: TRBV12-3/TRBV12-4
d_gene: TRBD1
abundance: few
j_gene: TRBJ1-5

CDR3aa: CASSSLGQLENEQFF
CDR3nt: TGTGCCAGCAGCTCCCTGGGACAATTGGAGAATGAGCAGTTCTTC
v_gene: TRBV7-6
d_gene: -
abundance: many
j_gene: TRBJ2-1

CDR3aa: CASSLKGIAEAFF
CDR3nt: TGTGCCAGCAGCTTGAAGGGAATAGCTGAAGCTTTCTTT
v_gene: TRBV11-2
d_gene: -
abundance: few
j_gene: TRBJ1-1

CDR3aa: CSVDGLNTEAFF
CDR3nt: TGCAGCGTTGACGGACTGAACACTGAAGCTTTCTTT
v_gene: TRBV29-1
d_gene: -
abundance: many
j_gene: TRBJ1-1

CDR3aa: CASSWNAGGTIEQYF
CDR3nt: TGTGCCAGCAGTTGGAACGCGGGCGGAACTATCGAGCAGTACTTC
v_gene: TRBV12-3/TRBV12-4
d_gene: -
abundance: many
j_gene: TRBJ2-7

CDR3aa: CASSFRAEQYF
CDR3nt: TGTGCCAGCAGTTTTCGAGCCGAGCAGTACTTC
v_gene: TRBV12-3/TRBV12-4
d_gene: -
abundance: few
j_gene: TRBJ2-7

CDR3aa: CVSKGPDTEAFF
CDR3nt: TGTGTCAGTAAGGGGCCGGACACTGAAGCTTTCTTT
v_gene: TRBV19
d_gene: -
abundance: -
j_gene: TRBJ1-1

CDR3aa: CSVRMYQETQYF
CDR3nt: TGCAGCGTAAGGATGTACCAAGAGACCCAGTACTTC
v_gene: TRBV29-1
d_gene: -
abundance: -
j_gene: TRBJ2-5

CDR3aa: CASSLAPSQAGELFF
CDR3nt: TGTGCCAGCAGCTTAGCTCCCAGCCAGGCCGGGGAGCTGTTTTTT
v_gene: TRBV7-2
d_gene: -
abundance: many
j_gene: TRBJ2-2

CDR3aa: CASSQTAETQYF
CDR3nt: TGTGCCAGCAGCCAAACCGCGGAGACCCAGTACTTC
v_gene: TRBV7-9
d_gene: -
abundance: many
j_gene: TRBJ2-5

CDR3aa: CASSTGTGAQPQHF
CDR3nt: TGTGCCAGCAGCACCGGGACAGGGGCTCAGCCCCAGCATTTT
v_gene: TRBV6-6
d_gene: TRBD1
abundance: few
j_gene: TRBJ1-5

CDR3aa: CASSVGANTGELFF
CDR3nt: TGTGCCAGTAGTGTTGGAGCGAACACCGGGGAGCTGTTTTTT
v_gene: TRBV19
d_gene: -
abundance: many
j_gene: TRBJ2-2

CDR3aa: CASSSPGQGARAGYGYTF
CDR3nt: TGCGCCAGCAGCTCGCCTGGGCAGGGGGCCAGGGCAGGCTATGGCTACACCTTC
v_gene: TRBV5-1
d_gene: TRBD1
abundance: -
j_gene: TRBJ1-2

CDR3aa: CASSCREAHSYEQYF
CDR3nt: TGTGCCAGCAGTTGCCGGGAGGCGCACTCCTACGAGCAGTACTTC
v_gene: TRBV6-5
d_gene: TRBD2
abundance: few
j_gene: TRBJ2-7

CDR3aa: CASSLGLMNTEAFF
CDR3nt: TGCGCCAGCAGCTTGGGACTGATGAACACTGAAGCTTTCTTT
v_gene: TRBV5-1
d_gene: -
abundance: -
j_gene: TRBJ1-1

CDR3aa: CSARVNSPGEQYF
CDR3nt: TGCAGTGCTAGAGTTAACAGCCCAGGCGAGCAGTACTTC
v_gene: TRBV20-1
d_gene: -
abundance: many
j_gene: TRBJ2-7

CDR3aa: CASKGAGYLNEQFF
CDR3nt: TGTGCCAGCAAGGGGGCGGGATATCTGAATGAGCAGTTCTTC
v_gene: TRBV28
d_gene: -
abundance: -
j_gene: TRBJ2-1

CDR3aa: CASIPRRAGSSYNEQFF
CDR3nt: TGTGCCAGTATTCCCCGGAGAGCGGGGAGCTCCTACAATGAGCAGTTCTTC
v_gene: TRBV19
d_gene: TRBD2
abundance: -
j_gene: TRBJ2-1

CDR3aa: CATSVDRSSYNEQFF
CDR3nt: TGTGCCACCAGCGTCGACAGGAGCTCCTACAATGAGCAGTTCTTC
v_gene: TRBV15
d_gene: -
abundance: few
j_gene: TRBJ2-1

CDR3aa: CASSLDGYADTQYF
CDR3nt: TGTGCCAGCAGCTTAGACGGGTATGCAGATACGCAGTATTTT
v_gene: TRBV7-2
d_gene: -
abundance: many
j_gene: TRBJ2-3

CDR3aa: CSATQTGGNSPLHF
CDR3nt: TGCAGTGCTACACAGACAGGGGGTAATTCACCCCTCCACTTT
v_gene: TRBV20-1
d_gene: TRBD1
abundance: -
j_gene: TRBJ1-6

CDR3aa: CASSSQGQYNEQFF
CDR3nt: TGTGCCAGCAGCTCACAGGGACAGTACAATGAGCAGTTCTTC
v_gene: TRBV7-6
d_gene: TRBD1
abundance: many
j_gene: TRBJ2-1

CDR3aa: CSARLWDEAKNIQYF
CDR3nt: TGCAGCGCCCGGCTGTGGGATGAGGCCAAAAACATTCAGTACTTC
v_gene: TRBV29-1
d_gene: -
abundance: many
j_gene: TRBJ2-4

CDR3aa: CASRETSWNTGELFF
CDR3nt: TGTGCCAGCAGGGAGACTAGCTGGAACACCGGGGAGCTGTTTTTT
v_gene: TRBV2
d_gene: TRBD2
abundance: -
j_gene: TRBJ2-2

CDR3aa: CSARPLARREETQYF
CDR3nt: TGCAGTGCTAGACCTCTCGCACGGAGAGAAGAGACCCAGTACTTC
v_gene: TRBV20-1
d_gene: -
abundance: -
j_gene: TRBJ2-5

CDR3aa: CSASAVGVSTDTQYF
CDR3nt: TGCAGTGCTAGTGCGGTCGGGGTCAGCACAGATACGCAGTATTTT
v_gene: TRBV20-1
d_gene: -
abundance: -
j_gene: TRBJ2-3

CDR3aa: CASRLDSLRNQPQHF
CDR3nt: TGTGCCAGCAGACTTGACAGTTTACGCAATCAGCCCCAGCATTTT
v_gene: TRBV2
d_gene: -
abundance: -
j_gene: TRBJ1-5

CDR3aa: CASSWSTAPSTDTQYF
CDR3nt: TGTGCCAGCAGTTGGTCGACCGCACCGAGTACAGATACGCAGTATTTT
v_gene: TRBV6-2/TRBV6-3
d_gene: -
abundance: -
j_gene: TRBJ2-3

CDR3aa: CASSQWRTGMNSPLHF
CDR3nt: TGTGCCAGCAGCCAATGGCGGACAGGGATGAATTCACCCCTCCACTTT
v_gene: TRBV11-2
d_gene: TRBD1
abundance: few
j_gene: TRBJ1-6

CDR3aa: CPSSLRAGTDAFF
CDR3nt: TGTCCCAGCAGCTTAAGGGCAGGGACTGATGCTTTCTTT
v_gene: TRBV7-2
d_gene: -
abundance: -
j_gene: TRBJ1-1

CDR3aa: CASSLFGQAAREQYF
CDR3nt: TGTGCCAGCAGCTTATTTGGACAGGCAGCCAGGGAGCAGTACTTC
v_gene: TRBV6-2/TRBV6-3
d_gene: TRBD1
abundance: -
j_gene: TRBJ2-7

CDR3aa: CSVRTGGPNTEAFF
CDR3nt: TGCAGCGTTAGAACAGGGGGCCCGAACACTGAAGCTTTCTTT
v_gene: TRBV29-1
d_gene: TRBD1
abundance: -
j_gene: TRBJ1-1

CDR3aa: CASSPIIGQGEETQYF
CDR3nt: TGTGCCAGCAGCCCTATCATCGGACAGGGCGAAGAGACCCAGTACTTC
v_gene: TRBV7-8
d_gene: TRBD1
abundance: medium-sized
j_gene: TRBJ2-5